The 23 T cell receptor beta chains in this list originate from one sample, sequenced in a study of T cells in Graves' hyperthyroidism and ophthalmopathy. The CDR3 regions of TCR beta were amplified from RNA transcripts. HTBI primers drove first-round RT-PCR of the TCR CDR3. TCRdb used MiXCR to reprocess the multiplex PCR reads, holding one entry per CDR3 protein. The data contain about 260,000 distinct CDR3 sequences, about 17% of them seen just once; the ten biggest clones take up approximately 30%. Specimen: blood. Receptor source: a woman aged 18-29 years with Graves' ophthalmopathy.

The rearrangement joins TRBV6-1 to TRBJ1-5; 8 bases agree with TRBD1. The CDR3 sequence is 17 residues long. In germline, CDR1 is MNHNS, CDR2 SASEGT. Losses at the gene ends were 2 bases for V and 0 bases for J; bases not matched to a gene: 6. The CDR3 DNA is TGTGCCAGCAGTGAACAGGCAGGGGGCCATAGCAATCAGCCCCAGCATTTT. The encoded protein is CASSEQAGGHSNQPQHF.

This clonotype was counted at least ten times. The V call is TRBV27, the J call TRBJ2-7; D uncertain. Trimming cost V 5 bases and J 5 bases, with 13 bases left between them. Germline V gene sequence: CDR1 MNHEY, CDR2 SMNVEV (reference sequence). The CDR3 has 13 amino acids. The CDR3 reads CASSRPGAHEQYF. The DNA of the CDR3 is TGTGCCAGCAGTCGACCAGGAGCCCACGAGCAGTACTTC.

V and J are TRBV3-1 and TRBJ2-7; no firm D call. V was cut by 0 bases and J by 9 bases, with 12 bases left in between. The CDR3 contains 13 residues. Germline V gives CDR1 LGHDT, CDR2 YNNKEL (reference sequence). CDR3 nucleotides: TGTGCCAGCAGCCAAGATCCCGGGTTAGGGCAGTACTTC. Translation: CASSQDPGLGQYF.

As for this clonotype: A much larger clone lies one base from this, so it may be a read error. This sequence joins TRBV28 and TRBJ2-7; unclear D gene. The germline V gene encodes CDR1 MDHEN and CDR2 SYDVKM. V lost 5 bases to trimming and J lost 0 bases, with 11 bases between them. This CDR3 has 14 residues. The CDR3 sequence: CASSHCPRSYEQYF. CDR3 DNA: TGTGCCAGCAGTCATTGCCCCCGCTCCTACGAGCAGTACTTC. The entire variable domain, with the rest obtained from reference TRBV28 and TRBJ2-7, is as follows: DVKVTQSSRYLVKRTGEKVFLECVQDMDHENMFWYRQDPGLGLRLIYFSYDVKMKEKGDIPEGYSVSREKKERFSLILESASTNQTSMYLCASSHCPRSYEQYFGPGTRLTVT.

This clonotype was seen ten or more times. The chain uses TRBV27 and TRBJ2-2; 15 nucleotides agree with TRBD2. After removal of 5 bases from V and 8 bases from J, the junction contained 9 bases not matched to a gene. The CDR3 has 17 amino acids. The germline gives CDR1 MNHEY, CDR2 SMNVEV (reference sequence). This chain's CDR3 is CASSRSGTSGRRGELFF. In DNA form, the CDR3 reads TGTGCCAGCAGTCGATCCGGGACTAGCGGGAGGAGGGGGGAGCTGTTTTTT.

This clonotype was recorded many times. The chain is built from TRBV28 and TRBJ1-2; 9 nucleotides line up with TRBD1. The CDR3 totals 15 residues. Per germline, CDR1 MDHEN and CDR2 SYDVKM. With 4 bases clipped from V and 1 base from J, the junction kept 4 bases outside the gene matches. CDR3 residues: CASSSRTGDNYGYTF. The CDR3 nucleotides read TGTGCCAGCAGTTCTCGGACAGGGGATAACTATGGCTACACCTTC.

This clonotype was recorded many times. CDR3 sequence: CASRRNTGELFF. The CDR3 region has the DNA TGTGCCAGCAGGAGGAACACCGGGGAGCTGTTTTTT. The chain employs TRBV28 and TRBJ2-2; D not resolved. Germline loops: CDR1 MDHEN, CDR2 SYDVKM. With 6 bases removed from V and 1 base from J, the gap between germline ends came to 3 bases. The CDR3 length is 12 residues.

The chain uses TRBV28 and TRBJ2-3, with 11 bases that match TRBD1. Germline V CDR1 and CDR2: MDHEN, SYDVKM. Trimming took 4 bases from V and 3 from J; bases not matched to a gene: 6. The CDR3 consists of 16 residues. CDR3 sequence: CASSSPGQGVTDTQYF. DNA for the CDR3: TGTGCCAGCAGTTCTCCGGGACAGGGGGTGACAGATACGCAGTATTTT.

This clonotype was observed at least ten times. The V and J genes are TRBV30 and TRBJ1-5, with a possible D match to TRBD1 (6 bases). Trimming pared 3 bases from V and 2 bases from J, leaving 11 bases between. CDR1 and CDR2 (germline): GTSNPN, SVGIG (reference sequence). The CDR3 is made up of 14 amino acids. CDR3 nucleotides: TGTGCCTGGAGAAGGGCAGGGGGCAATCAGCCCCAGCATTTT. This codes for CAWRRAGGNQPQHF.

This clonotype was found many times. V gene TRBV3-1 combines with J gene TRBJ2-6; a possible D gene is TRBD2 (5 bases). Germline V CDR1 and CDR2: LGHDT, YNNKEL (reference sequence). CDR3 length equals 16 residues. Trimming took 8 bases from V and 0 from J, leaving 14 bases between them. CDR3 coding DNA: TGTGCCAGCGCCAGGATCGGGAACTCTGGGGCCAACGTCCTGACTTTC. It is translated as CASARIGNSGANVLTF. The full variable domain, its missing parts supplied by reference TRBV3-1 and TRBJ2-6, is DTAVSQTPKYLVTQMGNDKSIKCEQNLGHDTMYWYKQDSKKFLKIMFSYNNKELIINETVPNRFSPKSPDKAHLNLHINSLELGDSAVYFCASARIGNSGANVLTFGAGSRLTVL.

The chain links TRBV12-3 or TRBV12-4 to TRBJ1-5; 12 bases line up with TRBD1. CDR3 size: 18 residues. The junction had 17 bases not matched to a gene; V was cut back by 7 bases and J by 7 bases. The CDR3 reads CASNPIIGTGGSVQPQHF. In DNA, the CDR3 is TGTGCCAGCAACCCTATTATTGGGACAGGGGGCTCGGTGCAGCCCCAGCATTTT.

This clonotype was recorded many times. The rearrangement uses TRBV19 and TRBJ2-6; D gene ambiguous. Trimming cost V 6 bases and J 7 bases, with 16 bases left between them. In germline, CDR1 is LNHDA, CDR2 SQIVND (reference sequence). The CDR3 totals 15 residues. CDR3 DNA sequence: TGTGCCAGTAGACCAACAAGAGAAGGAGCCAACGTCCTGACTTTC. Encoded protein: CASRPTREGANVLTF.

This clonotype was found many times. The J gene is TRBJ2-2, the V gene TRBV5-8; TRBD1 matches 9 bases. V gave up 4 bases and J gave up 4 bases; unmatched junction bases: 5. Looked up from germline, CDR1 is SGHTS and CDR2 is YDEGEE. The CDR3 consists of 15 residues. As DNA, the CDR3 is TGTGCCAGCAGCCATACAGGGGGCAGCACCGGGGAGCTGTTTTTT. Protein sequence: CASSHTGGSTGELFF.

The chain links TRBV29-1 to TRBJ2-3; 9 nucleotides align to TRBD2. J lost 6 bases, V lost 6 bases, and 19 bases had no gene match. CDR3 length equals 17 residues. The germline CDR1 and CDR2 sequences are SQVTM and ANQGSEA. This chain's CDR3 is CSVCLIGASGELDTQYF. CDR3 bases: TGCAGCGTCTGTTTGATCGGGGCTAGCGGGGAGCTTGATACGCAGTATTTT.

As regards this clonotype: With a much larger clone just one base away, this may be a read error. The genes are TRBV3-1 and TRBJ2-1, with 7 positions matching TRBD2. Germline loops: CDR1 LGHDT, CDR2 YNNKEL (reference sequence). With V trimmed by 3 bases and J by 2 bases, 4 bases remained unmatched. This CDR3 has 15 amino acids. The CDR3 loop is CASSQGLQAYNEQFF. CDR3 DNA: TGTGCCAGCAGCCAGGGACTACAAGCCTACAATGAGCAGTTCTTC.

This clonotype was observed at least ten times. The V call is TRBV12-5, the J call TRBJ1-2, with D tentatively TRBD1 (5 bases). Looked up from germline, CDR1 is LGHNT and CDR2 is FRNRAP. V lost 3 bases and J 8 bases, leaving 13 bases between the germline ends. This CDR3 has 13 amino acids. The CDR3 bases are TGTGCTAGTGGTTTAGCAGGGACCGGGGGCTACACCTTC. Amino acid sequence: CASGLAGTGGYTF.

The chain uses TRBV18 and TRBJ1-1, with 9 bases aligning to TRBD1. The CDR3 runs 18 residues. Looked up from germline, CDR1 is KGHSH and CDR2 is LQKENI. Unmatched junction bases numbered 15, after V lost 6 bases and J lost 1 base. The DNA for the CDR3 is TGTGCCAGCTCGCCTACAGGGGGCGTTCCCATAGGGAACACTGAAGCTTTCTTT. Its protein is CASSPTGGVPIGNTEAFF.

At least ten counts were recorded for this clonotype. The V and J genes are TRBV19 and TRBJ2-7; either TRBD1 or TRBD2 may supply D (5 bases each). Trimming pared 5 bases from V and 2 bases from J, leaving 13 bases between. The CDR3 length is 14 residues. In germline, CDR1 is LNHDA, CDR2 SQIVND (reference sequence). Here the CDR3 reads CASSLRDGAYEQYF. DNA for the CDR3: TGTGCCAGTAGTCTCCGGGACGGGGCCTACGAGCAGTACTTC.

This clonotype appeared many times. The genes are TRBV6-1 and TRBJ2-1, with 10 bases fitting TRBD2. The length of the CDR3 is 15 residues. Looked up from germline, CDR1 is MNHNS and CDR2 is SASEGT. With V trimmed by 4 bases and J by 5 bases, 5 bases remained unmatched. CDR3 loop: CASSGISGGNNEQFF. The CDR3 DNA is TGTGCCAGCAGTGGAATTAGCGGGGGGAACAATGAGCAGTTCTTC.

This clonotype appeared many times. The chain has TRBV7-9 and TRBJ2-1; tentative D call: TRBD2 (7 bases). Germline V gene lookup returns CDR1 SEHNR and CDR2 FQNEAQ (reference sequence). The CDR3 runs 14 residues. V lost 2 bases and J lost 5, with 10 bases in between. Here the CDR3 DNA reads TGTGCCAGCAGCTTATCGGGGGGCCACAATGAGCAGTTCTTC. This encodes CASSLSGGHNEQFF.

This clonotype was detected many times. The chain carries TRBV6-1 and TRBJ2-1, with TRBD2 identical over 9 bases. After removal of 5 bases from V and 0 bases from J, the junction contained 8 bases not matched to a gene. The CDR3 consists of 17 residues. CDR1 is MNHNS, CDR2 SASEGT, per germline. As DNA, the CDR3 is TGTGCCAGCAGTTCATTAGCGGGGGAACTCTCCTACAATGAGCAGTTCTTC. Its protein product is CASSSLAGELSYNEQFF.

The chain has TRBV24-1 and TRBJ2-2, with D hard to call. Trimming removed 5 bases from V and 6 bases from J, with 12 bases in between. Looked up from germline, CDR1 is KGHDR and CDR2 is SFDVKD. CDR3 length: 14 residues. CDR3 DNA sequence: TGTGCCACCAGTGCTGGCCACCAGGCCGGGGAGCTGTTTTTT. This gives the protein CATSAGHQAGELFF.

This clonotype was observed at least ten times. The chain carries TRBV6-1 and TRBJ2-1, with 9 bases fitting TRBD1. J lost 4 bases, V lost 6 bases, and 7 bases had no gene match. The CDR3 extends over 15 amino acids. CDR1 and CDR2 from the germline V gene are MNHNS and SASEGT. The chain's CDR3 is CASRAGTGKYNEQFF. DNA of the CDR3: TGTGCCAGCAGAGCCGGGACAGGGAAGTACAATGAGCAGTTCTTC.